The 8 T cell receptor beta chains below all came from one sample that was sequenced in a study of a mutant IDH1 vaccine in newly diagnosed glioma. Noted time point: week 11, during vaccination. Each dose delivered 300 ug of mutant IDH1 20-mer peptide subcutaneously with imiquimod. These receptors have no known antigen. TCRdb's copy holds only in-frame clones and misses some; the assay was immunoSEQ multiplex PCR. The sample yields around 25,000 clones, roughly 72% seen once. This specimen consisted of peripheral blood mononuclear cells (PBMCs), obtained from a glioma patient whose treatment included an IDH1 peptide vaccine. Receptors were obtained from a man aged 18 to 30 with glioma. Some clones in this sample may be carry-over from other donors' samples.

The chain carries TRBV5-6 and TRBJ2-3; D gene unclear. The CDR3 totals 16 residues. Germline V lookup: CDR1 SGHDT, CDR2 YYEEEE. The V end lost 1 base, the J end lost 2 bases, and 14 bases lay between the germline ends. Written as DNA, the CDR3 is TGTGCCAGCAGCTTGCTACTTCGACGCTACACAGATACGCAGTATTTT. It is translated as CASSLLLRRYTDTQYF. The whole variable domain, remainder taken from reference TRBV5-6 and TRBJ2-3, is DAGVTQSPTHLIKTRGQQVTLRCSPKSGHDTVSWYQQALGQGPQFIFQYYEEEERQRGNFPDRFSGHQFPNYSSELNVNALLLGDSALYLCASSLLLRRYTDTQYFGPGTRLTVL.

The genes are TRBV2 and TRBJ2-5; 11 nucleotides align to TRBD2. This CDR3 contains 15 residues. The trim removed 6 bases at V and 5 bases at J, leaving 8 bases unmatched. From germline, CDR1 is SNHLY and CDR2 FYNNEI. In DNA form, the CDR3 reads TGTGCCAGCAGCCCCAGACTAGCGGGAAGGGAGACCCAGTACTTC. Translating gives CASSPRLAGRETQYF. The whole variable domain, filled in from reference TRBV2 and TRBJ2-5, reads EPEVTQTPSHQVTQMGQEVILRCVPISNHLYFYWYRQILGQKVEFLVSFYNNEISEKSEIFDDQFSVERPDGSNFTLKIRSTKLEDSAMYFCASSPRLAGRETQYFGPGTRLLVL.

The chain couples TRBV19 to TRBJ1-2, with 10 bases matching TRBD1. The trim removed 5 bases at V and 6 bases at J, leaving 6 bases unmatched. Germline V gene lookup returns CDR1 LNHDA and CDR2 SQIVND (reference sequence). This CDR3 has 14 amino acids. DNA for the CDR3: TGTGCCAGTAGTTCGACAGGGGGCCCGAATGGCTACACCTTC. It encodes CASSSTGGPNGYTF.

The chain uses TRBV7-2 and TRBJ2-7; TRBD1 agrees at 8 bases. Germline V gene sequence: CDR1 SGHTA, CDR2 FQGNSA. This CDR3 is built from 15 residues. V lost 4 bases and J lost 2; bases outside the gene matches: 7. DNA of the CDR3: TGTGCCAGCAGCTCGGACAGGGTAGTCGCCTACGAGCAGTACTTC. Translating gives CASSSDRVVAYEQYF.

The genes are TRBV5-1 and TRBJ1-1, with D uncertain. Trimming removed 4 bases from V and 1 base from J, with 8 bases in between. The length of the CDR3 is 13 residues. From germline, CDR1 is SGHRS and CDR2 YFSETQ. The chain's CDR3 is CASSNTQNTEAFF. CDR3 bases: TGCGCCAGCAGCAACACCCAGAACACTGAAGCTTTCTTT.

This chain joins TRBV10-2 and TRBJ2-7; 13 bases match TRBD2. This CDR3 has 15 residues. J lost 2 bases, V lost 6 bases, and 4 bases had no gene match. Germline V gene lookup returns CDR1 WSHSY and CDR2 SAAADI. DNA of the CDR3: TGCGCCAGCAGATCCGGGACTAGCGGGACCTACGAGCAGTACTTC. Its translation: CASRSGTSGTYEQYF.

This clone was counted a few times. DNA for the CDR3: TGTGCCAGCTCACCACGAAAGGGCCTCTACGAGCAGTACTTC. It specifies CASSPRKGLYEQYF. The chain is built from TRBV18 and TRBJ2-7, with D unclear. The germline V gene has CDR1 KGHSH and CDR2 LQKENI. The CDR3 sequence is 14 residues long. The germline V and J ends were trimmed by 1 base and 3 bases, with 10 bases remaining between them.

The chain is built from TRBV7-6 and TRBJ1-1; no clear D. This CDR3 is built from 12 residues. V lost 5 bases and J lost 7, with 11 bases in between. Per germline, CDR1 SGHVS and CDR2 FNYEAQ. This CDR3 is CASSPVKHEAFF. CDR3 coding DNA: TGTGCCAGCAGCCCCGTAAAGCATGAAGCTTTCTTT.